Listed below are T cell receptor beta chains from one sample, sequenced in a study of T-cell reconstitution after alpha-beta-depleted transplantation in children. TCRdb reprocessed the PCR reads with MiXCR, giving one entry per CDR3 protein. This table holds 350,000 to 500,000 distinct CDR3 sequences, approximately 41% found once. The source was PBMCs, collected before TCRalphabeta/CD19-depleted stem cell transplant. These receptors came from a girl aged 2 to 10 with aplastic anemia, due to receive a stem cell transplant. Each CDR3 is given with its conserved first and last residue. A D gene is named only where the DNA matches it firmly. Expanded clones get a size class; other rows say once, few or many, or leave the size out.

TRBV5-1	16	-	TRBJ2-2	-	CASSLAQFGDTGELFF	TGCGCCAGCAGCTTGGCCCAGTTCGGGGATACCGGGGAGCTGTTTTTT
TRBV5-1	16	-	TRBJ2-2	many	CASSSDTNPNTGELFF	TGCGCCAGCAGCTCGGACACAAACCCGAACACCGGGGAGCTGTTTTTT
TRBV27	13	-	TRBJ2-1	many	CASSSTGYNEQFF	TGTGCCAGCAGCAGTACAGGCTACAATGAGCAGTTCTTC
TRBV3-1	16	TRBD2	TRBJ2-1	many	CASSQDLAGSMNEQFF	TGTGCCAGCAGCCAAGATCTAGCGGGCAGTATGAATGAGCAGTTCTTC
TRBV28	14	-	TRBJ2-2	-	CASSQRVYTGELFF	TGTGCCAGCAGCCAGCGGGTTTACACCGGGGAGCTGTTTTTT
TRBV27	15	TRBD2	TRBJ2-4	once	CASSLSHAGANIQYF	TGTGCCAGCAGTTTATCCCACGCGGGAGCAAACATTCAGTACTTC
TRBV6-1	15	-	TRBJ1-2	-	CASSESRAANYGYTF	TGTGCCAGCAGTGAAAGTCGGGCAGCTAACTATGGCTACACCTTC
TRBV20-1	15	-	TRBJ2-6	-	CSARVPGTGANVLTF	TGCAGTGCTAGAGTCCCGGGGACGGGGGCCAACGTCCTGACTTTC
TRBV20-1	14	TRBD1	TRBJ1-3	-	CSAPGQGQGNTIYF	TGCAGTGCCCCCGGACAGGGGCAAGGAAACACCATATATTTT
TRBV12-3/TRBV12-4	15	-	TRBJ2-2	many	CASTTGTRITGELFF	TGTGCCAGCACCACCGGGACAAGAATCACCGGGGAGCTGTTTTTT
TRBV10-2	15	-	TRBJ1-5	-	CASSSPGLGNQPQHF	TGCGCCAGCAGTTCACCGGGACTGGGCAATCAGCCCCAGCATTTT
TRBV6-2/TRBV6-3	14	TRBD2	TRBJ2-1	few	CASKSGTSFHEQFF	TGTGCCAGCAAATCCGGGACTAGCTTCCATGAGCAGTTCTTC
TRBV29-1	12	-	TRBJ2-7	many	CSVRDKTYEQYF	TGCAGCGTGCGGGACAAGACTTACGAGCAGTACTTC
TRBV6-1	15	-	TRBJ2-1	few	CASGLESVPYNEQFF	TGTGCCAGCGGACTTGAGAGCGTTCCTTACAATGAGCAGTTCTTC
TRBV20-1	16	-	TRBJ1-4	many	CSARAPRGGSNEKLFF	TGCAGTGCTAGAGCCCCGCGGGGGGGAAGCAATGAAAAACTGTTTTTT
TRBV9	15	TRBD2	TRBJ2-5	-	CASTRGTSAQETQYF	TGTGCCAGCACCCGGGGGACTAGCGCACAAGAGACCCAGTACTTC
TRBV6-2/TRBV6-3	15	TRBD2	TRBJ2-1	many	CASSYGGRSYNEQFF	TGTGCCAGCAGTTACGGCGGGAGAAGCTACAATGAGCAGTTCTTC
TRBV3-1	12	-	TRBJ2-5	-	CASSPTVETQYF	TGTGCCAGCAGCCCGACCGTAGAGACCCAGTACTTC
TRBV24-1	17	TRBD1	TRBJ2-2	few	CATSDIPGTGSTGELFF	TGTGCCACCAGTGATATCCCGGGGACAGGGAGCACCGGGGAGCTGTTTTTT
TRBV13	16	TRBD2	TRBJ2-5	-	CASSLGLAGEEETQYF	TGTGCCAGCAGCTTAGGCCTTGCGGGGGAAGAAGAGACCCAGTACTTC
TRBV7-2	15	-	TRBJ2-3	-	CASSPYRPDTDTQYF	TGTGCCAGCAGCCCCTATCGTCCAGACACAGATACGCAGTATTTT
TRBV6-1	12	-	TRBJ1-2	-	CASSVELYGYTF	TGTGCCAGCAGTGTTGAACTCTATGGCTACACCTTC
TRBV20-1	12	TRBD1	TRBJ1-2	-	CSALGQAYGYTF	TGCAGTGCTTTGGGACAGGCTTATGGCTACACCTTC
TRBV5-1	16	-	TRBJ2-6	few	CASSPPHDSGANVLTF	TGCGCCAGCAGCCCCCCACACGACTCTGGGGCCAACGTCCTGACTTTC
TRBV7-9	14	-	TRBJ1-5	-	CASSLLPDEQPQHF	TGTGCCAGCAGCTTATTGCCGGACGAGCAGCCCCAGCATTTT